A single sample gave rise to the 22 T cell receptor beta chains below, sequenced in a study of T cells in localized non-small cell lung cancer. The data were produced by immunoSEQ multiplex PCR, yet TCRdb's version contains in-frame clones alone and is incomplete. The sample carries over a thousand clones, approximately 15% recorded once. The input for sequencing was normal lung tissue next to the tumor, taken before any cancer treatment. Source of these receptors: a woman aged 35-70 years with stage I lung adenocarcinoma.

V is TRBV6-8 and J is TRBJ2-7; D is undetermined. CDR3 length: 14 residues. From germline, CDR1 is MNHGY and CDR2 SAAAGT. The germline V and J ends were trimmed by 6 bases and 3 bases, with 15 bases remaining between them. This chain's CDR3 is CASSPSVWLYEQYF. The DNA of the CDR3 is TGTGCCAGCAGCCCAAGCGTCTGGCTCTACGAGCAGTACTTC.

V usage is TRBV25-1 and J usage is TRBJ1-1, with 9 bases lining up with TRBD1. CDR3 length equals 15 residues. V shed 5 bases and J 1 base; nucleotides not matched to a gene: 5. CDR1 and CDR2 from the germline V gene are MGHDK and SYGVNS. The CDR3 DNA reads TGTGCCAGCAGTCCGACGGGACAGGGGAACACTGAAGCTTTCTTT. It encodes CASSPTGQGNTEAFF.

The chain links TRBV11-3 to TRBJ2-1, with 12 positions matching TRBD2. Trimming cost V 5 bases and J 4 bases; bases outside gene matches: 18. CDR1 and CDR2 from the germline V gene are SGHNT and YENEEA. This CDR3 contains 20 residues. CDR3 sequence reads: CASSLTSGGTNPTGYNEQFF. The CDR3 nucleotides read TGTGCCAGCAGCCTCACTAGCGGGGGGACAAACCCGACCGGATACAATGAGCAGTTCTTC.

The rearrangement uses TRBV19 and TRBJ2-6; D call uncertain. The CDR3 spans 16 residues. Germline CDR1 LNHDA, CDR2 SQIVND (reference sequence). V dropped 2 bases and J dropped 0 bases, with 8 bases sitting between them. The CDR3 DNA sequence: TGTGCCAGTAGTATACTGTCGAGCTCTGGGGCCAACGTCCTGACTTTC. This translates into CASSILSSSGANVLTF.

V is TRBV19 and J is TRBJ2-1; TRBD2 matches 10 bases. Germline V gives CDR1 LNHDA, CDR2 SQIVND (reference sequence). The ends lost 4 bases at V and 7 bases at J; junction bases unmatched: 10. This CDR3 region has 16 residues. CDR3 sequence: CASSTIGASGGNEQFF. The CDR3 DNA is TGTGCCAGTAGTACTATTGGGGCTAGCGGGGGTAATGAGCAGTTCTTC.

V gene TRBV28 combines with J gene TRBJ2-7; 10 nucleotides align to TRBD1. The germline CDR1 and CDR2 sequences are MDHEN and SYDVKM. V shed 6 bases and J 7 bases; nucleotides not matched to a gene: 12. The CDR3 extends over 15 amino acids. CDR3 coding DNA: TGTGCCAGCAGATATCCTGGGGACAGGGGATGGGAGCAGTACTTC. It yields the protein CASRYPGDRGWEQYF.

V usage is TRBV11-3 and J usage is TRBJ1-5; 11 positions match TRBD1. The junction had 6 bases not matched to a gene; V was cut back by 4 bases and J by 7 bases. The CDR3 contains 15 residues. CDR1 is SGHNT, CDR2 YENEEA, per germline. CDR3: CASSSDRDRGQPQHF. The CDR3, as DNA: TGTGCCAGCAGCTCGGACCGGGACAGGGGGCAGCCCCAGCATTTT.

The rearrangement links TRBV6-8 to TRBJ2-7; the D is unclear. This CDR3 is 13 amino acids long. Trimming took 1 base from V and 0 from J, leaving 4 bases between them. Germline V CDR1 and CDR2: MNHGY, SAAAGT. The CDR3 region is CASSYWGSYEQYF. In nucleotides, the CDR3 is TGTGCCAGCAGTTACTGGGGCTCCTACGAGCAGTACTTC.

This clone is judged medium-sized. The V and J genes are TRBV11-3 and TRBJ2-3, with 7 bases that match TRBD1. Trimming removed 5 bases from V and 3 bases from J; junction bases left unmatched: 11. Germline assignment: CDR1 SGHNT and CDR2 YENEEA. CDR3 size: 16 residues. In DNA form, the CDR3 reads TGTGCCAGCAGCCCGAGACAGGGAAAGGGGACAGATACGCAGTATTTT. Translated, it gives CASSPRQGKGTDTQYF.

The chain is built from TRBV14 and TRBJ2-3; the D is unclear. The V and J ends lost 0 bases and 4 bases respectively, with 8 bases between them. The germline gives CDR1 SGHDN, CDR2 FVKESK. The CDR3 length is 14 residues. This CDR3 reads CASSQDRSADTQYF. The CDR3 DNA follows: TGTGCCAGCAGCCAAGATAGATCGGCAGATACGCAGTATTTT.

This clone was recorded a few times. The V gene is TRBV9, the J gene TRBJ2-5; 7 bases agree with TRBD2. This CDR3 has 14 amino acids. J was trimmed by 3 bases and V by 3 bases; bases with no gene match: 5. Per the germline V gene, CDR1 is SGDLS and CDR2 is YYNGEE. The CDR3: CASSAGTIKETQYF. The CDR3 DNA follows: TGTGCCAGCAGCGCAGGGACTATAAAAGAGACCCAGTACTTC.

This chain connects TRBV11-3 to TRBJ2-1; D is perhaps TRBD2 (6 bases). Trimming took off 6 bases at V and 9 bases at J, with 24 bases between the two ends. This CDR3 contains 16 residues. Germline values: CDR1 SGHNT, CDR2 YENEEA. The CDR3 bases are TGTGCCAGCAGACCCTCATTTGAAGCGGGCCGGGGTGAGCAGTTCTTC. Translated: CASRPSFEAGRGEQFF.

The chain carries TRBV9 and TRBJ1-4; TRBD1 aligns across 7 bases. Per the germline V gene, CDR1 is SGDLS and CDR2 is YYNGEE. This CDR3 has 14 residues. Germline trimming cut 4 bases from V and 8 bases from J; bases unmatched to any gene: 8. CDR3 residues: CASSPGTVHEKLFF. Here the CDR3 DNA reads TGTGCCAGCAGCCCCGGGACAGTTCACGAAAAACTGTTTTTT. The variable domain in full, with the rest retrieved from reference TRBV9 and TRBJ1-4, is DSGVTQTPKHLITATGQRVTLRCSPRSGDLSVYWYQQSLDQGLQFLIQYYNGEERAKGNILERFSAQQFPDLHSELNLSSLELGDSALYFCASSPGTVHEKLFFGSGTQLSVL.

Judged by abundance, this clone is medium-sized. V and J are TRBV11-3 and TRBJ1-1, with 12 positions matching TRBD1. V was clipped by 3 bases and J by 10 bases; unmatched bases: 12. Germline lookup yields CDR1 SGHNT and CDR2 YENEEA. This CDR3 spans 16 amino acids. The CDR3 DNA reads TGTGCCAGCAGCTTGCTCCGGGACAGGGGGCTTCTTGGAGCTTTCTTT. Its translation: CASSLLRDRGLLGAFF.

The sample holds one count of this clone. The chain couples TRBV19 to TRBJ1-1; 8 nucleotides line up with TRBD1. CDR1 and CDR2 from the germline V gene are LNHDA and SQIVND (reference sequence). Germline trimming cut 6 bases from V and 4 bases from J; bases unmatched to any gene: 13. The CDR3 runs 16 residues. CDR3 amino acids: CASSPGDRGGGTEAFF. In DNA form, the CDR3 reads TGTGCCAGTAGCCCTGGAGACAGGGGAGGTGGCACTGAAGCTTTCTTT. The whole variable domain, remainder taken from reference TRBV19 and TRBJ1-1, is DGGITQSPKYLFRKEGQNVTLSCEQNLNHDAMYWYRQDPGQGLRLIYYSQIVNDFQKGDIAEGYSVSREKKESFPLTVTSAQKNPTAFYLCASSPGDRGGGTEAFFGQGTRLTVV.

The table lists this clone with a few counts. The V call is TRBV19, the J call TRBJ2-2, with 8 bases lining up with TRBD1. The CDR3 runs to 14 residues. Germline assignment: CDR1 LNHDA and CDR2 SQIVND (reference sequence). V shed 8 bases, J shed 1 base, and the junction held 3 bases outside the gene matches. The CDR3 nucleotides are TGTGCCAGTGAAGGACAGGGGAACACCGGGGAGCTGTTTTTT. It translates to CASEGQGNTGELFF.

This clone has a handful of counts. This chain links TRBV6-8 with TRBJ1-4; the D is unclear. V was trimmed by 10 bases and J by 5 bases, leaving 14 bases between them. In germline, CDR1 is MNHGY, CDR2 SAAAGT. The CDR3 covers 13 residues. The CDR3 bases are TGTGCCATCAAGCCGGGTCTCAATGAAAAACTGTTTTTT. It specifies CAIKPGLNEKLFF.

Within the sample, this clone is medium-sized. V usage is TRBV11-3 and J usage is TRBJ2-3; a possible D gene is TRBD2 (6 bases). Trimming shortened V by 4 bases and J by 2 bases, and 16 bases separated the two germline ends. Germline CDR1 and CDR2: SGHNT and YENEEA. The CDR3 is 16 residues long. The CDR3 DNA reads TGTGCCAGCAGCTCATGGTACGTGGACTACACAGATACGCAGTATTTT. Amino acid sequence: CASSSWYVDYTDTQYF.

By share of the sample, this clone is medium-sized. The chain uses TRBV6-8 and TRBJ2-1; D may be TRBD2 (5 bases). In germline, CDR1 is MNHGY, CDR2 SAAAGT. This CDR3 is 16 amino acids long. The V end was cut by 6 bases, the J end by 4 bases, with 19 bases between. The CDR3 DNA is TGTGCCAGCAGCCCCATAACAGATAGCGAATACAATGAGCAGTTCTTC. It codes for CASSPITDSEYNEQFF.

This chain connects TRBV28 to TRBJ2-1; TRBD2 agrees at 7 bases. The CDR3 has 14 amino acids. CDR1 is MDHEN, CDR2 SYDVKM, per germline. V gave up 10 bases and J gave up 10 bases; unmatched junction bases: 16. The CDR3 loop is CATSGGSGVDEQFF. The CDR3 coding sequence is TGTGCCACCTCCGGAGGAAGCGGGGTAGACGAGCAGTTCTTC. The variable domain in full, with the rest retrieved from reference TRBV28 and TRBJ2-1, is DVKVTQSSRYLVKRTGEKVFLECVQDMDHENMFWYRQDPGLGLRLIYFSYDVKMKEKGDIPEGYSVSREKKERFSLILESASTNQTSMYLCATSGGSGVDEQFFGPGTRLTVL.

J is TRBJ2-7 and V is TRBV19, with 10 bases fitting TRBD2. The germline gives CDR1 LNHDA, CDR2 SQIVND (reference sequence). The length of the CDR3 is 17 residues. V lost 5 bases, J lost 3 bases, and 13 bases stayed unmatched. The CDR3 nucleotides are TGTGCCAGTAGTGTGCTAGCGGGGGCCGAAACCCGCTACGAGCAGTACTTC. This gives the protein CASSVLAGAETRYEQYF.

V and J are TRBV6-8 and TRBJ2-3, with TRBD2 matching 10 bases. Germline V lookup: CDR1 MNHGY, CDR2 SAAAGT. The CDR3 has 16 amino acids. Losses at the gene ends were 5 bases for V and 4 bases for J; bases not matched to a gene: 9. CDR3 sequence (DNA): TGTGCCAGCAGTGAGGCCTTAGCGGGGGGCCCAGATACGCAGTATTTT. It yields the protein CASSEALAGGPDTQYF.